The rows below give T cell receptor beta chains drawn from one sample of a study of blood T cell repertoires in COVID-19. Only in-frame clones appear in the TCRdb table, and some are missing; sequencing was by immunoSEQ multiplex PCR. This table has some 64,000 clones, under 80% appearing once. The sequenced sample was peripheral blood. The receptors were gathered from a man aged 55 to 69 with acute or convalescent COVID-19. Each CDR3 is given without its conserved first and last residue. D genes are given only for firm matches.

d_gene: TRBD1; v_gene: TRBV28; j_gene: TRBJ2-5; CDR3aa: ASLGATGGGSETQY
d_gene: TRBD2; v_gene: TRBV10-3; j_gene: TRBJ2-1; CDR3aa: AISATGTSGRMGPGEQF
d_gene: NA; v_gene: TRBV18; j_gene: TRBJ2-7; CDR3aa: ASRDVAEQY
d_gene: TRBD1; v_gene: TRBV7-2; j_gene: TRBJ1-2; CDR3aa: ASSARRGYNGYT
d_gene: NA; v_gene: TRBV6-5; j_gene: TRBJ1-2; CDR3aa: ASSKQGYGYT
d_gene: TRBD1; v_gene: TRBV4-1; j_gene: TRBJ1-1; CDR3aa: ASSQVAWTGGFMNTEAF
d_gene: TRBD1; v_gene: TRBV12-5; j_gene: TRBJ1-5; CDR3aa: ASGTRGQPFFFGRFQH
d_gene: TRBD1; v_gene: TRBV29-1; j_gene: TRBJ2-7; CDR3aa: SVEFGTGTYEQY
d_gene: NA; v_gene: TRBV6-2/TRBV6-3; j_gene: TRBJ1-1; CDR3aa: ASSPDSGSTEAF
d_gene: TRBD1; v_gene: TRBV5-4; j_gene: TRBJ1-6; CDR3aa: ASSSGQNNSPLH
d_gene: NA; v_gene: TRBV9; j_gene: TRBJ2-2; CDR3aa: ASSRNTNTGELF
d_gene: TRBD2; v_gene: TRBV6-2/TRBV6-3; j_gene: TRBJ2-2; CDR3aa: ASSLTSGRGDTGELF
d_gene: TRBD2; v_gene: TRBV5-4; j_gene: TRBJ2-1; CDR3aa: ASSSWTSGNNEQF
d_gene: NA; v_gene: TRBV6-6; j_gene: TRBJ2-5; CDR3aa: ASSYWKTGERETQY
d_gene: TRBD2; v_gene: TRBV7-3; j_gene: TRBJ2-3; CDR3aa: ASSFPGLAVDTQY
d_gene: TRBD1; v_gene: TRBV13; j_gene: TRBJ1-2; CDR3aa: ASSIGQGPGGYT
d_gene: TRBD1; v_gene: TRBV24-1; j_gene: TRBJ1-1; CDR3aa: ATRPGTASNTEAF
d_gene: TRBD1; v_gene: TRBV5-6; j_gene: TRBJ1-6; CDR3aa: ASSLEKTGQGVYNSPLH
d_gene: TRBD1; v_gene: TRBV10-2; j_gene: TRBJ2-1; CDR3aa: ASSLTGGYNEQF
d_gene: NA; v_gene: TRBV6-2/TRBV6-3; j_gene: TRBJ1-1; CDR3aa: ASSYSIHTKNTEAF
d_gene: TRBD2; v_gene: TRBV6-5; j_gene: TRBJ2-3; CDR3aa: ASSYAGTSILDTQY
d_gene: TRBD1; v_gene: TRBV6-5; j_gene: TRBJ1-2; CDR3aa: ASSTTGTANYGYT
d_gene: TRBD1; v_gene: TRBV10-3; j_gene: TRBJ1-4; CDR3aa: AISEGGQGLEKLF
d_gene: NA; v_gene: TRBV7-6; j_gene: TRBJ1-5; CDR3aa: ASSPRAGDAWPQH
d_gene: NA; v_gene: TRBV5-1; j_gene: TRBJ2-7; CDR3aa: ASSLAGNLYEQY
d_gene: TRBD1; v_gene: TRBV7-3; j_gene: TRBJ2-3; CDR3aa: ASSLTETGGGTQY
d_gene: NA; v_gene: TRBV6-4; j_gene: TRBJ1-3; CDR3aa: ASSDSRKLQVSGNTIY
d_gene: TRBD1; v_gene: TRBV5-1; j_gene: TRBJ1-1; CDR3aa: ASSLWSGTGVLQNTEAF
d_gene: TRBD1; v_gene: TRBV7-2; j_gene: TRBJ1-6; CDR3aa: ASSLGLWTGRNSPLH
d_gene: TRBD2; v_gene: TRBV27; j_gene: TRBJ2-2; CDR3aa: ASSLWGSGKDTGELF
d_gene: NA; v_gene: TRBV6-2/TRBV6-3; j_gene: TRBJ2-2; CDR3aa: ASSSRGSSENTGELF
d_gene: TRBD1; v_gene: TRBV27; j_gene: TRBJ1-4; CDR3aa: ASSPSTGGGEKLF
d_gene: NA; v_gene: TRBV2; j_gene: TRBJ2-1; CDR3aa: ASSVRRSYNEQF
d_gene: NA; v_gene: TRBV11-2; j_gene: TRBJ1-2; CDR3aa: ASSRGTFYGYT
d_gene: TRBD2; v_gene: TRBV5-1; j_gene: TRBJ2-5; CDR3aa: ASSHPRAGGGETQY
d_gene: NA; v_gene: TRBV27; j_gene: TRBJ2-2; CDR3aa: ASSFSSPSGAGELF
d_gene: TRBD1; v_gene: TRBV2; j_gene: TRBJ1-5; CDR3aa: ASRGTGQGQPQH
d_gene: TRBD1; v_gene: TRBV29-1; j_gene: TRBJ2-1; CDR3aa: SVVSRDRVAYNEQF
d_gene: NA; v_gene: TRBV6-5; j_gene: TRBJ1-5; CDR3aa: ASSPRAGRQPQH
d_gene: TRBD2; v_gene: TRBV6-5; j_gene: TRBJ2-1; CDR3aa: ASRGTSGANEQF
d_gene: NA; v_gene: TRBV19; j_gene: TRBJ2-1; CDR3aa: ASSNRERIRDEQF
d_gene: NA; v_gene: TRBV3-1/TRBV3-2; j_gene: TRBJ2-3; CDR3aa: ASSQDRHCTDTQY
d_gene: TRBD1; v_gene: TRBV28; j_gene: TRBJ1-4; CDR3aa: ASIQGGEATNEKLF
d_gene: NA; v_gene: TRBV28; j_gene: TRBJ2-1; CDR3aa: ASMRYNEQF
d_gene: NA; v_gene: TRBV5-1; j_gene: TRBJ2-2; CDR3aa: ASSAGTSNTGELF
d_gene: TRBD2; v_gene: TRBV10-1; j_gene: TRBJ2-1; CDR3aa: ASSEFLSGRMNEQF
d_gene: NA; v_gene: TRBV5-1; j_gene: TRBJ2-2; CDR3aa: ASSLVAGDNGELF
d_gene: TRBD1; v_gene: TRBV28; j_gene: TRBJ1-2; CDR3aa: ASSPQGVSGYT
d_gene: TRBD2; v_gene: TRBV25-1; j_gene: TRBJ2-3; CDR3aa: ASSDPASGSPDTQY
d_gene: NA; v_gene: TRBV28; j_gene: TRBJ2-2; CDR3aa: ASSLWAGGTGELF
d_gene: NA; v_gene: TRBV6-2/TRBV6-3; j_gene: TRBJ2-1; CDR3aa: ASSYWDGGSRDNEQF
d_gene: NA; v_gene: TRBV5-8; j_gene: TRBJ1-2; CDR3aa: ASSLDRWGYT
d_gene: NA; v_gene: TRBV3-1/TRBV3-2; j_gene: TRBJ2-7; CDR3aa: ASSQAGAYSYEQY
d_gene: TRBD2; v_gene: TRBV10-3; j_gene: TRBJ2-4; CDR3aa: AISETSGVRDIQY
d_gene: TRBD1; v_gene: TRBV28; j_gene: TRBJ1-2; CDR3aa: ASSPRGRTDGYT
d_gene: NA; v_gene: TRBV20-1; j_gene: TRBJ1-2; CDR3aa: SVGRANGYT
d_gene: NA; v_gene: TRBV2; j_gene: TRBJ1-2; CDR3aa: ASSEQSGYT
d_gene: TRBD1; v_gene: TRBV19; j_gene: TRBJ2-1; CDR3aa: ASNKQRAGGSEQF
d_gene: NA; v_gene: TRBV12-1; j_gene: TRBJ2-7; CDR3aa: ASSFGGELGYEQY